This T cell receptor (beta chain) was documented in a study of cytomegalovirus exposure and HLA in healthy donors. The wider study: Earlier findings included roughly 120 million unique TCR beta sequences obtained from 150 million to 200 million T cells.

13 Jbeta primers and 60 Vbeta primers were used for the PCR. Only in-frame clones appear in the TCRdb table, and some are missing; sequencing was by immunoSEQ multiplex PCR. The repertoire has about 160,000 clones, around 85% of them found once; the top ten carry under 1.5%. CDR1 and CDR2 from the germline V gene are SGHTA and FQGTGA. Trimming cost V 5 bases and J 9 bases; bases outside gene matches: 7. CDR3 length: 14 amino acids. About this clone itself: The antigen is not known.

General study results and limits: Rates of TCR association differed by HLA locus in a later analysis, with DRB1 highest and HLA-C lowest. Through in vitro validation, three CMV-associated chains were shown to be specific for CMV antigens.

The sequenced sample was PBMCs. The chain has TRBV7-3 and TRBJ2-1; 10 bases map to TRBD2. The sequence came from a man aged 50 to 60 in good health and CMV-seropositive. CDR3: CASSPSLAGVEQFF. The CDR3 DNA follows: TGTGCCAGCAGCCCCTCGCTAGCGGGAGTTGAGCAGTTCTTC. Using reference TRBV7-3 and TRBJ2-1 for the parts outside the CDR3, the full variable domain is GAGVSQTPSNKVTEKGKYVELRCDPISGHTALYWYRQSLGQGPEFLIYFQGTGAADDSGLPNDRFFAVRPEGSVSTLKIQRTERGDSAVYLCASSPSLAGVEQFFGPGTRLTVL.